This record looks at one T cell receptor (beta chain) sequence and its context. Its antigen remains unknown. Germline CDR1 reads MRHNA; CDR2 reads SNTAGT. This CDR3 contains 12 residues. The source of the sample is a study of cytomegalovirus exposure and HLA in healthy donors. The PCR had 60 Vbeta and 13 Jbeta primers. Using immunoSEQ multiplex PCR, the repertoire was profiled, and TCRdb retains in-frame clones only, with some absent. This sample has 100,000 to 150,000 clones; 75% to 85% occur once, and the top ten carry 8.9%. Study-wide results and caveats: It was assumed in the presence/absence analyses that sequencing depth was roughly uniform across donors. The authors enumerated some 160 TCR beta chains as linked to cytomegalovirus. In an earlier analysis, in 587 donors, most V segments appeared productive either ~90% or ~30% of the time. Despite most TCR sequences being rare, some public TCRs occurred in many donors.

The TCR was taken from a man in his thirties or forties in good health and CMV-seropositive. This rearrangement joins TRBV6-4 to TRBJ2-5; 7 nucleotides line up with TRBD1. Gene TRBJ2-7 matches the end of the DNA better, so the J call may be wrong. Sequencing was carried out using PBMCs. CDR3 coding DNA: TGTGCCAGCACTAGGGGGCGCAACGAGCAGTACTTC. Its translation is CASTRGRNEQYF.